Following are 24 T cell receptor beta chains from one sample sequenced in a study of blood T cell repertoires in COVID-19. TCRdb keeps only in-frame clones here, not all; method: immunoSEQ multiplex PCR. The sample has over 25,000 clones, roughly 71% seen once. Specimen: peripheral blood. These receptor sequences come from a man at least 80 years old with active or convalescent COVID-19.

The CDR3 DNA reads TGTGCCAGCAGCCCGAGCGTAAAGGGGCGCGAGCAGTACTTC. This sequence encodes CASSPSVKGREQYF. The chain has TRBV7-2 and TRBJ2-7; D possibly corresponds to TRBD1 (5 bases). Trimming removed 5 bases at V and 6 bases at J, with 17 bases between. Germline V gene lookup returns CDR1 SGHTA and CDR2 FQGNSA. The CDR3 contains 14 residues.

Comments on this clone: This sample includes further DNA sequences coding for the same CDR3. The chain has TRBV2 and TRBJ1-1; D is possibly TRBD1 (5 bases). Deletions cut 4 bases from V and 2 bases from J, with 14 bases between. Germline CDR1 and CDR2: SNHLY and FYNNEI. The CDR3 runs 15 residues. CDR3 in amino acids: CASSGGGTLNTEAFF. The CDR3 region has the DNA TGTGCCAGCAGTGGAGGAGGGACCCTAAACACTGAAGCTTTCTTT.

The V gene is TRBV4-1, the J gene TRBJ2-3; possible D gene TRBD2, 7 bases. CDR1 and CDR2 from the germline V gene are MGHRA and YSYEKL. V dropped 1 base and J dropped 6 bases, with 14 bases sitting between them. The CDR3 length is 15 residues. The CDR3 sequence is CASSQGLGGPDTQYF. The DNA of the CDR3 is TGCGCCAGCAGCCAAGGTCTGGGGGGGCCGGATACGCAGTATTTT.

The chain links TRBV4-3 to TRBJ1-5; unclear D gene. The length of the CDR3 is 12 residues. Germline CDR1 is LGHNA and CDR2 is YSLEER. V was trimmed by 1 base and J by 10 bases, leaving 8 bases between them. This chain's CDR3 is CASSQGEGPQHF. CDR3 in DNA: TGCGCCAGCAGCCAAGGAGAGGGACCCCAGCATTTT.

The CDR3 DNA sequence: TGTGCCAGCAGTTACGGGGGGAATCAGCCCCAGCATTTT. This translates into CASSYGGNQPQHF. The chain joins TRBV6-2 or TRBV6-3 to TRBJ1-5, with D maybe TRBD1 (5 bases). Germline V gives CDR1 MNHEY, CDR2 SVGEGT. V was trimmed by 2 bases and J by 4 bases, leaving 6 bases between them. This CDR3 is built from 13 residues.

The sample holds one count of this clone. This chain joins TRBV7-2 and TRBJ1-1; D perhaps matches TRBD1 (6 bases). Germline V gives CDR1 SGHTA, CDR2 FQGNSA. Trimming removed 1 base at V and 8 bases at J, with 14 bases between. CDR3 length equals 14 residues. In DNA, the CDR3 is TGTGCCAGCAGCTTAGTTATTCGCAGGGGAGAAGCTTTCTTT. Encoded protein: CASSLVIRRGEAFF.

The gene calls are TRBV5-1 and TRBJ1-5, with 8 bases identical to TRBD1. The V gene's germline CDR1 is SGHRS and CDR2 YFSETQ. V was pared by 4 bases and J by 8 bases, with 8 bases of the junction left unmatched. This CDR3 is 14 amino acids long. The CDR3 DNA sequence: TGCGCCAGCAGCCGGACAGGGAGGAGGGAGCCCCAGCATTTT. Translation gives CASSRTGRREPQHF.

This chain uses TRBV1 with TRBJ1-2; the table's D call of TRBD1 was not tested on the DNA. TRBV1 is a known pseudogene. The CDR3 is 15 amino acids. CDR3 sequence (DNA): TGCACCAGCAGCTCACGCTCCGACAGCTACTATGGCTACACCTTC. This codes for CTSSSRSDSYYGYTF.

This chain joins TRBV11-2 and TRBJ2-1; 12 positions agree with TRBD2. The CDR3 is 17 residues long. Germline values: CDR1 SGHAT, CDR2 FQNNGV. With 5 bases clipped from V and 2 bases from J, the junction kept 7 bases outside the gene matches. DNA for the CDR3: TGTGCCAGCAGCGCTATCCGGACTAGCGGGGCCTACAATGAGCAGTTCTTC. Translated: CASSAIRTSGAYNEQFF.

This chain joins TRBV5-5 and TRBJ1-2; possible D gene TRBD1, 5 bases. Germline lookup yields CDR1 SGHKS and CDR2 YYEKEE (reference sequence). V was shortened by 5 bases and J by 4 bases, with 18 bases between the two germline ends. The CDR3 is 15 residues long. The CDR3 DNA reads as TGTGCCAGCAGACCTCTGGGCGGGGGTGGCTATGGCTACACCTTC. This codes for CASRPLGGGGYGYTF.

The chain links TRBV5-5 to TRBJ2-7; D is unresolved. The germline V gene has CDR1 SGHKS and CDR2 YYEKEE (reference sequence). V lost 4 bases to trimming and J lost 0 bases, with 17 bases between them. The CDR3 runs to 16 residues. CDR3 in DNA: TGTGCCAGCAGCCCGAGAGACATATTCCTCTCCTACGAGCAGTACTTC. Translated: CASSPRDIFLSYEQYF.

The V gene is TRBV25-1, the J gene TRBJ2-3, with TRBD1 matching over 9 bases. The J segment lost 0 bases and the V segment lost 4 bases, leaving 8 bases of the junction unmatched. CDR1 and CDR2 (germline): MGHDK, SYGVNS. The CDR3 contains 17 residues. The CDR3 region has the DNA TGTGCCAGCAGTGCGTCCGGGACAGGGTATAGCACAGATACGCAGTATTTT. Its protein is CASSASGTGYSTDTQYF.

This clone has only a few counts. J is TRBJ2-7 and V is TRBV6-2 or TRBV6-3, with 7 positions matching TRBD1. Germline V CDR1 and CDR2: MNHEY, SVGEGT. The CDR3 is made up of 15 amino acids. Trimming cost V 5 bases and J 3 bases; bases outside gene matches: 10. CDR3 residues: CASSNPRTGNYEQYF. For the CDR3, the DNA is TGTGCCAGCAGTAACCCTCGGACAGGCAACTACGAGCAGTACTTC.

The V gene is TRBV5-1, the J gene TRBJ2-6; D possibly corresponds to TRBD1 (6 bases). The germline CDR1 and CDR2 sequences are SGHRS and YFSETQ. V lost 1 base, J lost 2 bases, and 16 bases lay in between. The CDR3 has 18 residues. Written as DNA, the CDR3 is TGCGCCAGCAGCTTGAGTAGTGGGGCAGGGGCTGGGGCCAACGTCCTGACTTTC. The encoded protein is CASSLSSGAGAGANVLTF.

J is TRBJ1-2 and V is TRBV3-1 (or the pseudogene TRBV3-2); TRBD1 matches at 10 bases. The CDR3 has 15 amino acids. Germline trimming cut 0 bases from V and 4 bases from J; bases unmatched to any gene: 2. Germline CDR1 reads LGHDT; CDR2 reads YNNKEL (reference sequence). The CDR3 sequence: CASSQDGTGVYGYTF. CDR3 DNA sequence: TGTGCCAGCAGCCAAGACGGGACAGGGGTCTATGGCTACACCTTC.

This clone is judged medium-sized (0.01 to 0.1%). This CDR3 is CATSRDTDPHEQYF. In nucleotides, the CDR3 is TGTGCCACCTCCCGGGACACCGATCCCCACGAGCAGTACTTC. The chain joins TRBV19 to TRBJ2-7; D possibly corresponds to TRBD1 (6 bases). The germline gives CDR1 LNHDA, CDR2 SQIVND (reference sequence). The CDR3 sequence is 14 residues long. The germline V and J ends were trimmed by 10 bases and 5 bases, with 21 bases remaining between them.

The chain uses TRBV28 and TRBJ1-4; D is unresolved. In germline, CDR1 is MDHEN, CDR2 SYDVKM. The CDR3 has 15 residues. V lost 6 bases and J lost 0, with 11 bases in between. Here the CDR3 reads CASRRSPPTNEKLFF. The CDR3 nucleotides are TGTGCCAGCAGGAGGAGTCCGCCAACTAATGAAAAACTGTTTTTT. Based on the CDR3 plus reference TRBV28 and TRBJ1-4, the full variable domain is DVKVTQSSRYLVKRTGEKVFLECVQDMDHENMFWYRQDPGLGLRLIYFSYDVKMKEKGDIPEGYSVSREKKERFSLILESASTNQTSMYLCASRRSPPTNEKLFFGSGTQLSVL.

The J gene is TRBJ2-3, the V gene TRBV7-4; 8 bases agree with TRBD2. Per the germline V gene, CDR1 is SGHVT and CDR2 is SQSDAQ. The V gene end was trimmed by 2 bases and the J gene end by 1 base; junction bases not matched to a gene: 20. CDR3 size: 21 residues. The CDR3 protein is CASSLFPVSGRGRGGTDTQYF. In nucleotides, the CDR3 is TGTGCCAGCAGCTTATTCCCCGTTAGCGGGCGCGGGCGGGGGGGCACAGATACGCAGTATTTT.

The genes are TRBV6-2 or TRBV6-3 and TRBJ2-3; D call uncertain. This CDR3 contains 16 residues. CDR1 is MNHEY and CDR2 is SVGEGT in the germline V gene. V was trimmed by 0 bases and J by 0 bases, leaving 10 bases between them. CDR3: CASSYSWLLSTDTQYF. In DNA, the CDR3 is TGTGCCAGCAGTTACTCTTGGCTCTTAAGCACAGATACGCAGTATTTT.

V usage is TRBV5-1 and J usage is TRBJ2-1; a weak D match, TRBD1 (5 bases). The germline CDR1 and CDR2 sequences are SGHRS and YFSETQ. V was trimmed by 0 bases and J by 0 bases, leaving 7 bases between them. There are 15 residues in the CDR3. Here the CDR3 DNA reads TGCGCCAGCAGCTTGGGTGGGGCCTCCTACAATGAGCAGTTCTTC. Amino acids: CASSLGGASYNEQFF.

V gene TRBV7-9 combines with J gene TRBJ1-2; 7 bases are shared with TRBD1. CDR1 is SEHNR, CDR2 FQNEAQ, per germline (reference sequence). This CDR3 is built from 14 residues. V was clipped by 1 base and J by 7 bases; unmatched bases: 6. The DNA for the CDR3 is TGTGCCAGCAGCTTAGACAGGGGAGCGGGTGGCTACACCTTC. Translated, it gives CASSLDRGAGGYTF.

The chain recombines TRBV6-1 with TRBJ2-1, with TRBD2 matching 7 bases. Trimming at V came to 1 base and at J to 3 bases, leaving 6 bases not matched to a gene. The CDR3 has 16 amino acids. CDR1 MNHNS and CDR2 SASEGT come from the germline V gene. CDR3 coding DNA: TGTGCCAGCAGTGAAGGACTAGCCCAGTTCTACAATGAGCAGTTCTTC. Its translation: CASSEGLAQFYNEQFF.

The chain employs TRBV12-3 or TRBV12-4 and TRBJ1-6; D perhaps matches TRBD1 (5 bases). The V end was cut by 6 bases, the J end by 10 bases, with 10 bases between. This CDR3 is 12 amino acids long. In DNA form, the CDR3 reads TGTGCCAGCAGATGGGGGGACTCACCCCTCCACTTT. It yields the protein CASRWGDSPLHF.

The V and J genes are TRBV19 and TRBJ1-6; weak D call: TRBD1 (6 bases). Germline V gene sequence: CDR1 LNHDA, CDR2 SQIVND (reference sequence). The CDR3 has 15 residues. V lost 5 bases to trimming and J lost 4 bases, with 12 bases between them. In DNA, the CDR3 is TGTGCCAGTAGTGTCAACAGGGATTATAATTCACCCCTCCACTTT. The encoded protein is CASSVNRDYNSPLHF.